This TCR beta chain comes out of a study of shared clonotypes between healthy human individuals. The study's findings and limits: The study's rarefaction showed incomplete sorted-subset sequencing despite large depth.

Profiling relied on immunoSEQ multiplex PCR, and the TCRdb table lists in-frame clones only, not all of them. The sample yields 900,000 to 1,200,000 clones, around 78% seen once. Turning to this clone: The antigen is unknown.

There were only Caucasian adults among the donors, and all lived in Nashville, Tennessee. With 4 bases removed from V and 8 bases from J, the gap between germline ends came to 20 bases. CDR3 length equals 15 residues. The germline V gene encodes CDR1 SGHRS and CDR2 YFSETQ. Sequenced input: memory CD4+ T cells from PBMCs. Subset of the sample: CD45RA-negative fraction. The chain has TRBV5-1 and TRBJ2-3; D might be TRBD2 (5 bases). The clonotype was recovered from a man aged 18 to 29 in good health. Some clones in this sample may be carry-over from other donors' samples. DNA of the CDR3: TGCGCCAGCAGCCCATCTTGGGGAGTTGAGATTACGCAGTATTTT. Translated, it gives CASSPSWGVEITQYF. Drawing the rest from reference TRBV5-1 and TRBJ2-3, the complete variable domain is KAGVTQTPRYLIKTRGQQVTLSCSPISGHRSVSWYQQTPGQGLQFLFEYFSETQRNKGNFPGRFSGRQFSNSRSEMNVSTLELGDSALYLCASSPSWGVEITQYFGPGTRLTVL.